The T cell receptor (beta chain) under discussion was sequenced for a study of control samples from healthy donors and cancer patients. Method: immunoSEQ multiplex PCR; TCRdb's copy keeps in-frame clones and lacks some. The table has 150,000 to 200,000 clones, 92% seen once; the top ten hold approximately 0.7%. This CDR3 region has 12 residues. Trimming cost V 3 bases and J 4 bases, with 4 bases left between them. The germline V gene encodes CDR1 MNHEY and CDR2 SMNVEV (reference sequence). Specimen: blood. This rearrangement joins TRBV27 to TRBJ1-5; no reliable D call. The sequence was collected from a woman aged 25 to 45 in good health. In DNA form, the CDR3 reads TGTGCCAGCAGTTTTAATAATCAGCCCCAGCATTTT. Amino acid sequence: CASSFNNQPQHF.